These T cell receptor beta chains were read from a single sample in a study of blood T cell repertoires in COVID-19. Here immunoSEQ multiplex PCR was the method, and the copy in TCRdb shows in-frame clones only, minus some. The sample holds 130,000 or so clones, over 75% seen once. Sequenced sample: peripheral blood. The receptor source for this set is a man in his 60s with active or convalescent COVID-19. The CDR3 runs from the conserved cysteine through the conserved F or W. A D gene is named only where the DNA matches it firmly. The size entry is marked missing in some rows and otherwise reads once, few, many or a size class.

cdr3_aa: CSVGLAGWHTDTQYF; cdr3_nt: TGCAGCGTTGGATTAGCCGGCTGGCACACAGATACGCAGTATTTT; v_call: TRBV29-1; clone_size: NA; d_call: NA; j_call: TRBJ2-3
cdr3_aa: CSVAPSTDTQYF; cdr3_nt: TGCAGCGTTGCCCCTAGCACAGATACGCAGTATTTT; v_call: TRBV29-1; clone_size: NA; d_call: NA; j_call: TRBJ2-3
cdr3_aa: CASSARLAGGTDTQYF; cdr3_nt: TGTGCCAGTAGTGCCCGACTAGCGGGCGGCACAGATACGCAGTATTTT; v_call: TRBV19; clone_size: NA; d_call: TRBD2; j_call: TRBJ2-3
cdr3_aa: CASSLAGSRQSDYGYTF; cdr3_nt: TGTGCCAGCAGCTTAGCCGGATCTCGACAGTCGGACTATGGCTACACCTTC; v_call: TRBV7-9; clone_size: NA; d_call: NA; j_call: TRBJ1-2
cdr3_aa: CASSLIGGRTEAFF; cdr3_nt: TGTGCCAGCAGCTTGATAGGGGGCCGGACTGAAGCTTTCTTT; v_call: TRBV5-4; clone_size: NA; d_call: TRBD1; j_call: TRBJ1-1
cdr3_aa: CASSTRTLHNSPLHF; cdr3_nt: TGTGCCAGCAGCACACGGACACTTCATAATTCACCCCTCCACTTT; v_call: TRBV28; clone_size: once; d_call: NA; j_call: TRBJ1-6
cdr3_aa: CASSYGTGGRTEAFF; cdr3_nt: TGTGCCAGCAGTTACGGGACAGGGGGACGGACTGAAGCTTTCTTT; v_call: TRBV6-5; clone_size: NA; d_call: TRBD1; j_call: TRBJ1-1
cdr3_aa: CASKPLGAVNEQFF; cdr3_nt: TGTGCCAGCAAACCCCTCGGAGCGGTGAATGAGCAGTTCTTC; v_call: TRBV25-1; clone_size: NA; d_call: NA; j_call: TRBJ2-1
cdr3_aa: CASSLAPNSRTGFYEQYF; cdr3_nt: TGTGCCAGCAGCTTAGCCCCTAATTCTCGGACAGGGTTCTACGAGCAGTACTTC; v_call: TRBV7-6; clone_size: NA; d_call: TRBD1; j_call: TRBJ2-7
cdr3_aa: CASSVLTGTGRDEQYF; cdr3_nt: TGTGCCAGCAGTGTCCTTACCGGGACAGGGAGGGACGAGCAGTACTTC; v_call: TRBV28; clone_size: NA; d_call: TRBD1; j_call: TRBJ2-7
cdr3_aa: CASSERSSGTDTQYF; cdr3_nt: TGTGCCAGCAGTGAGAGGAGCAGTGGCACAGATACGCAGTATTTT; v_call: TRBV25-1; clone_size: NA; d_call: NA; j_call: TRBJ2-3
cdr3_aa: CASSIRGPRRVAFF; cdr3_nt: TGTGCCAGCAGTATTCGGGGACCTCGGAGGGTAGCTTTCTTT; v_call: TRBV28; clone_size: NA; d_call: NA; j_call: TRBJ1-1
cdr3_aa: CASSTGGSRGMNTEAFF; cdr3_nt: TGCGCCAGCAGCACCGGGGGTTCCCGGGGAATGAACACTGAAGCTTTCTTT; v_call: TRBV5-1; clone_size: NA; d_call: NA; j_call: TRBJ1-1
cdr3_aa: CASSPPVPSGVSNEQFF; cdr3_nt: TGTGCCAGCTCACCACCGGTCCCGAGCGGGGTCTCCAATGAGCAGTTCTTC; v_call: TRBV18; clone_size: NA; d_call: TRBD2; j_call: TRBJ2-1
cdr3_aa: CASSIETYTEAFF; cdr3_nt: TGTGCCAGTAGTATAGAGACATACACTGAAGCTTTCTTT; v_call: TRBV19; clone_size: few; d_call: NA; j_call: TRBJ1-1
cdr3_aa: CASSLDRYEAFF; cdr3_nt: TGTGCCAGCAGCCTAGACAGATATGAAGCTTTCTTT; v_call: TRBV5-6; clone_size: NA; d_call: NA; j_call: TRBJ1-1
cdr3_aa: CASSLTADRGRNEKLFF; cdr3_nt: TGTGCCAGCAGCTTAACAGCGGACAGGGGGCGTAATGAAAAACTGTTTTTT; v_call: TRBV7-8; clone_size: NA; d_call: TRBD1; j_call: TRBJ1-4
cdr3_aa: CASTYHGGRNNEQFF; cdr3_nt: TGTGCCAGCACCTACCACGGGGGACGGAATAATGAGCAGTTCTTC; v_call: TRBV28; clone_size: NA; d_call: NA; j_call: TRBJ2-1
cdr3_aa: CAWSVFSTKTDTQYF; cdr3_nt: TGTGCCTGGAGTGTTTTTAGCACCAAAACAGATACGCAGTATTTT; v_call: TRBV30; clone_size: NA; d_call: NA; j_call: TRBJ2-3
cdr3_aa: CASSPSGSLHEQFF; cdr3_nt: TGTGCCAGCAGCCCGAGCGGGAGTCTCCATGAGCAGTTCTTC; v_call: TRBV3-1/TRBV3-2; clone_size: NA; d_call: TRBD2; j_call: TRBJ2-1
cdr3_aa: CASSFSTGRGGTEAFF; cdr3_nt: TGTGCCAGCAGTTTCTCAACTGGAAGGGGGGGGACTGAAGCTTTCTTT; v_call: TRBV6-5; clone_size: NA; d_call: NA; j_call: TRBJ1-1
cdr3_aa: CASSVTQGYEQYF; cdr3_nt: TGTGCCAGCAGTGTAACCCAGGGATACGAGCAGTACTTC; v_call: TRBV2; clone_size: few; d_call: NA; j_call: TRBJ2-7
cdr3_aa: CASSNLRSSYEQYF; cdr3_nt: TGTGCCAGCAGTAACCTAAGGAGCTCCTACGAGCAGTACTTC; v_call: TRBV2; clone_size: NA; d_call: NA; j_call: TRBJ2-7
cdr3_aa: CSVAAGNTEAFF; cdr3_nt: TGCAGCGTTGCGGCAGGGAACACTGAAGCTTTCTTT; v_call: TRBV29-1; clone_size: NA; d_call: NA; j_call: TRBJ1-1
cdr3_aa: CASSPSGITVPHEQFF; cdr3_nt: TGTGCCAGTAGTCCCTCGGGGATCACGGTCCCCCATGAGCAGTTCTTC; v_call: TRBV19; clone_size: NA; d_call: NA; j_call: TRBJ2-1
cdr3_aa: CASSPGTADYEQYF; cdr3_nt: TGTGCCAGCTCACCAGGAACGGCGGACTACGAGCAGTACTTC; v_call: TRBV18; clone_size: NA; d_call: NA; j_call: TRBJ2-7
cdr3_aa: CASSAGSARGETQYF; cdr3_nt: TGTGCCAGCAGCGCCGGTAGTGCCAGGGGAGAGACCCAGTACTTC; v_call: TRBV7-3; clone_size: NA; d_call: NA; j_call: TRBJ2-5
cdr3_aa: CASSLMGPSGQGAREQYF; cdr3_nt: TGTGCCAGCAGCTTAATGGGCCCGTCGGGACAGGGGGCGCGGGAGCAGTACTTC; v_call: TRBV7-3; clone_size: NA; d_call: TRBD1; j_call: TRBJ2-7
cdr3_aa: CASSKTGSFQETQYF; cdr3_nt: TGTGCCAGCAGCAAAACAGGTTCATTCCAAGAGACCCAGTACTTC; v_call: TRBV7-6; clone_size: NA; d_call: NA; j_call: TRBJ2-5
cdr3_aa: CAWSSGTGSSGANVLTF; cdr3_nt: TGTGCCTGGAGCTCCGGGACAGGGAGCTCTGGGGCCAACGTCCTGACTTTC; v_call: TRBV30; clone_size: NA; d_call: TRBD1; j_call: TRBJ2-6
cdr3_aa: CASSPLAGSSTDTQYF; cdr3_nt: TGTGCCAGCAGCCCTCTTGCGGGGAGTAGCACAGATACGCAGTATTTT; v_call: TRBV3-1/TRBV3-2; clone_size: NA; d_call: NA; j_call: TRBJ2-3
cdr3_aa: CASSSGGQGAFYEQYF; cdr3_nt: TGTGCCAGCAGCTCGGGGGGACAGGGGGCGTTCTACGAGCAGTACTTC; v_call: TRBV5-4; clone_size: NA; d_call: TRBD1; j_call: TRBJ2-7
cdr3_aa: CATSTGDYGYTF; cdr3_nt: TGTGCCACCTCGACAGGGGACTATGGCTACACCTTC; v_call: TRBV24-1; clone_size: NA; d_call: TRBD1; j_call: TRBJ1-2
cdr3_aa: CASSLLQGGGNTIYF; cdr3_nt: TGTGCCAGCAGCTTGTTACAGGGTGGTGGAAACACCATATATTTT; v_call: TRBV5-6; clone_size: NA; d_call: NA; j_call: TRBJ1-3
cdr3_aa: CAISDGQGTQYF; cdr3_nt: TGTGCCATCAGTGATGGACAGGGCACCCAGTACTTC; v_call: TRBV10-3; clone_size: NA; d_call: TRBD1; j_call: TRBJ2-5
cdr3_aa: CASSRDSFSYEQYF; cdr3_nt: TGTGCCAGCAGCCGGGACAGTTTTTCCTACGAGCAGTACTTC; v_call: TRBV5-5; clone_size: NA; d_call: TRBD1; j_call: TRBJ2-7
cdr3_aa: CASSQDSETQYF; cdr3_nt: TGTGCCAGCAGCCAAGATAGTGAGACCCAGTACTTC; v_call: TRBV3-1/TRBV3-2; clone_size: NA; d_call: NA; j_call: TRBJ2-5
cdr3_aa: CASRGQSASTDTQYF; cdr3_nt: TGTGCCAGTAGAGGACAGTCCGCTAGCACAGATACGCAGTATTTT; v_call: TRBV19; clone_size: NA; d_call: NA; j_call: TRBJ2-3
cdr3_aa: CASSIVRNTEAFF; cdr3_nt: TGTGCCAGTAGTATAGTGAGGAACACTGAAGCTTTCTTT; v_call: TRBV19; clone_size: NA; d_call: NA; j_call: TRBJ1-1
cdr3_aa: CASYSDSSYNEQFF; cdr3_nt: TGTGCCAGCTATTCGGACTCCTCCTACAATGAGCAGTTCTTC; v_call: TRBV6-5; clone_size: NA; d_call: NA; j_call: TRBJ2-1
cdr3_aa: CASSLRTSGDNEQFF; cdr3_nt: TGTGCCAGCAGCTTAAGGACTAGTGGCGACAATGAGCAGTTCTTC; v_call: TRBV7-3; clone_size: few; d_call: TRBD2; j_call: TRBJ2-1
cdr3_aa: CASSLREATDTQYF; cdr3_nt: TGTGCCAGCAGTCTACGTGAGGCCACAGATACGCAGTATTTT; v_call: TRBV2; clone_size: NA; d_call: NA; j_call: TRBJ2-3
cdr3_aa: CASSQTSFVQYF; cdr3_nt: TGTGCCAGCAGCCAGACTAGCTTCGTGCAGTACTTC; v_call: TRBV14; clone_size: NA; d_call: TRBD2; j_call: TRBJ2-7
cdr3_aa: CASSPPTFDVDQETQYF; cdr3_nt: TGTGCCAGCTCACCACCGACATTTGACGTGGACCAAGAGACCCAGTACTTC; v_call: TRBV18; clone_size: few; d_call: NA; j_call: TRBJ2-5
cdr3_aa: CASSPLRDSLPYEQYF; cdr3_nt: TGTGCCAGCTCACCGCTCCGGGACAGCTTACCCTACGAGCAGTACTTC; v_call: TRBV18; clone_size: NA; d_call: TRBD1; j_call: TRBJ2-7